A selection of T cell receptor beta chains follows, all from one sample in a study of CD4 T cells in relation to SARS-CoV-2 and coronaviruses. Some clones are missing from TCRdb's copy, which holds only in-frame ones; the method was immunoSEQ multiplex PCR. Counted here are just over 35,000 clones, 77% occurring once; the ten biggest clones make up over 20%. The antigens these receptors bind are not known. The sequenced sample was memory CD4+ T cells from PBMCs, cultured in vitro. The origin of the receptors is an adult with COVID-19. Each CDR3 is given with its conserved first and last residue. D genes are given only for firm matches. A row's size may be missing; if present it is once, few, many or a size class.

V	J	size	D	CDR3	DNA
TRBV12-3/TRBV12-4	TRBJ2-1	.	TRBD2	CASSLGTSGREFF	TGTGCCAGCAGTCTCGGGACTAGCGGGAGGGAGTTCTTC
TRBV24-1	TRBJ1-5	.	.	CATSDSQGHSNQPQHF	TGTGCCACCAGTGATTCCCAGGGGCATAGCAATCAGCCCCAGCATTTT
TRBV7-2	TRBJ2-7	few	TRBD2	CASTGGGARPPEQYF	TGTGCCAGCACGGGCGGGGGAGCCCGACCCCCCGAGCAGTACTTC
TRBV5-6	TRBJ1-5	.	TRBD1	CASRDRAKGGNQPQHF	TGTGCCAGCCGGGACAGAGCTAAGGGAGGGAATCAGCCCCAGCATTTT
TRBV14	TRBJ2-7	.	.	CASSPYTAYEQYF	TGTGCCAGCAGCCCGTACACCGCCTACGAGCAGTACTTC
TRBV5-1	TRBJ1-3	.	.	CASSLASSGNTIYF	TGCGCCAGCAGCTTGGCCAGCTCTGGAAACACCATATATTTT
TRBV4-3	TRBJ2-5	.	.	CASSQAVAEETQYF	TGCGCCAGCAGCCAAGCGGTGGCGGAAGAGACCCAGTACTTC
TRBV6-6	TRBJ1-5	once	.	CASSYGTDNQPQHF	TGTGCCAGCAGTTACGGGACTGATAATCAGCCCCAGCATTTT
TRBV2	TRBJ2-3	.	TRBD1	CASSKGQMSVNTQYF	TGTGCCAGCAGTAAGGGACAGATGTCCGTTAATACGCAGTATTTT
TRBV4-1	TRBJ2-1	.	.	CASSLNRDVAYNEQFF	TGCGCCAGCAGCCTAAACCGGGACGTCGCCTACAATGAGCAGTTCTTC
TRBV5-4	TRBJ2-7	.	TRBD1	CASSLDRGLSYEQYF	TGTGCCAGCAGCCTCGACAGGGGGTTATCCTACGAGCAGTACTTC
TRBV7-3	TRBJ2-1	.	TRBD2	CASSLDSGRGREQFF	TGTGCCAGCAGCTTAGATAGCGGGAGGGGAAGGGAGCAGTTCTTC
TRBV6-5	TRBJ2-1	.	.	CASSPPGRYNEQFF	TGTGCCAGCAGTCCGCCCGGGAGATACAATGAGCAGTTCTTC
TRBV6-5	TRBJ1-5	.	.	CASRSSNQPQHF	TGTGCCAGCAGAAGTAGCAATCAGCCCCAGCATTTT
TRBV20-1	TRBJ2-3	.	.	CSASMLTAGGDTQYF	TGCAGTGCTAGTATGTTGACTGCCGGCGGAGATACGCAGTATTTT
TRBV12-3/TRBV12-4	TRBJ2-5	.	.	CASSSLRETQYF	TGTGCCAGCAGTTCGCTGCGAGAGACCCAGTACTTC
TRBV28	TRBJ2-3	.	TRBD2	CASSLFAGGRGTSTDTQYF	TGTGCCAGCAGTTTGTTTGCGGGAGGGCGGGGGACGAGCACAGATACGCAGTATTTT
TRBV6-2/TRBV6-3	TRBJ2-6	.	.	CASSYSGANVLTF	TGTGCCAGCAGTTACTCTGGGGCCAACGTCCTGACTTTC
TRBV2	TRBJ1-2	.	TRBD1	CASIPGQGNYGYTF	TGTGCCAGCATTCCTGGACAGGGGAACTATGGCTACACCTTC
TRBV19	TRBJ2-1	.	TRBD2	CASSTPGLRYNEQFF	TGTGCCAGTAGTACACCGGGACTAAGGTACAATGAGCAGTTCTTC